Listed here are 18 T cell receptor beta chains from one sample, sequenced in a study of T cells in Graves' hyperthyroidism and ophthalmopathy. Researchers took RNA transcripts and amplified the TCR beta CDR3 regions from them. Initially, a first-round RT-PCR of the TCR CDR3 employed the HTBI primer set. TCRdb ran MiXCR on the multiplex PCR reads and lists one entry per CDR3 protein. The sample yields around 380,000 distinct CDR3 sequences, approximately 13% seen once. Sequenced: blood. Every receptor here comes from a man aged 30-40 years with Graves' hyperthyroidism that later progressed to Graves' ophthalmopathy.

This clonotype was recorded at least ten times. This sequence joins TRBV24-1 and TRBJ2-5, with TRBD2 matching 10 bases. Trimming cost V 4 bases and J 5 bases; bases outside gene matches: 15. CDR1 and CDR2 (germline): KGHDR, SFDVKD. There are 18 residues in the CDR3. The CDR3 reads CATSDRAPSGGALETQYF. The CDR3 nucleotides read TGTGCCACCAGTGACCGTGCCCCCAGCGGGGGGGCTCTGGAGACCCAGTACTTC.

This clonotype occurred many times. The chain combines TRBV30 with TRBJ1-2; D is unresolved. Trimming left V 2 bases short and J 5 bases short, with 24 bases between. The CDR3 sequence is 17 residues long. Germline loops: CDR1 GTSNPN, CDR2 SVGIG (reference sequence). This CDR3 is CAWSSGRRTDTLYGYTF. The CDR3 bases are TGTGCCTGGAGTAGCGGAAGGAGAACGGATACCTTATATGGCTACACCTTC.

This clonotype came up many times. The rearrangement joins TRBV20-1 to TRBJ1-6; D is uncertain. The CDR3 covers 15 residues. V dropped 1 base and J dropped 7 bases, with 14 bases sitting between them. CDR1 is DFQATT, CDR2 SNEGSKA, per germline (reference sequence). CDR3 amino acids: CSARGPGMDNSPLHF. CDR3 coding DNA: TGCAGTGCTAGAGGTCCGGGAATGGACAATTCACCCCTCCACTTT.

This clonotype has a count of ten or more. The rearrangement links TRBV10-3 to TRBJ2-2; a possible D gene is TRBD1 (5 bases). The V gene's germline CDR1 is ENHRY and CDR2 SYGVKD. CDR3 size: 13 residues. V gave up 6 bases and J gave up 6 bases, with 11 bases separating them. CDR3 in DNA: TGTGCCATCAGCAGGGCCGTTCCCGGGGAGCTGTTTTTT. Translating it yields CAISRAVPGELFF.

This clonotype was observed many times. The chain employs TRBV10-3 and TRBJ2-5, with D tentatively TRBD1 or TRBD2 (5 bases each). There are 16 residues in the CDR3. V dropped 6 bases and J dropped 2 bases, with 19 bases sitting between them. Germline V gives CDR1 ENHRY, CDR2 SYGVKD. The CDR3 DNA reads TGTGCCATCAGCCCCGGGACGGGTGTGGGACAAGAGACCCAGTACTTC. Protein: CAISPGTGVGQETQYF.

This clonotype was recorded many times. CDR3 sequence: CASSFQVDEPYNEQFF. The CDR3 DNA reads TGTGCCAGCAGCTTTCAGGTCGACGAACCCTACAATGAGCAGTTCTTC. The rearrangement uses TRBV7-6 and TRBJ2-1; D is unresolved. The germline V and J ends were trimmed by 3 bases and 2 bases, with 14 bases remaining between them. The CDR3 is 16 amino acids. CDR1 is SGHVS, CDR2 FNYEAQ, per germline.

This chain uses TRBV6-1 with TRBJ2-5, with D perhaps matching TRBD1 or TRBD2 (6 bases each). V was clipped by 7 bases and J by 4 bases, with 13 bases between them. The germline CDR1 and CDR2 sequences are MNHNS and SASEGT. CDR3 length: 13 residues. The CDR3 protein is CASNRGRGETQYF. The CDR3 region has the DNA TGTGCCAGCAATCGGGGGCGGGGAGAGACCCAGTACTTC.

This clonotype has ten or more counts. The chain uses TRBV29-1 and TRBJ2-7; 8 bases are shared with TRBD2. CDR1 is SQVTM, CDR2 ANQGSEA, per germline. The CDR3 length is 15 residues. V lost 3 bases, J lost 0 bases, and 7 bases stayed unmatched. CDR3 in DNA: TGCAGCGTTGAGATCGGGAGGGGGAGCTCCTACGAGCAGTACTTC. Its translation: CSVEIGRGSSYEQYF.

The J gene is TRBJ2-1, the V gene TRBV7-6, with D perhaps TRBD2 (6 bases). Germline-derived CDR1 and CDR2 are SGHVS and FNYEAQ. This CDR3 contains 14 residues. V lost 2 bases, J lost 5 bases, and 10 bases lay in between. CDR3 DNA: TGTGCCAGCAGCTTATTGTCTAGCGACAATGAGCAGTTCTTC. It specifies CASSLLSSDNEQFF.

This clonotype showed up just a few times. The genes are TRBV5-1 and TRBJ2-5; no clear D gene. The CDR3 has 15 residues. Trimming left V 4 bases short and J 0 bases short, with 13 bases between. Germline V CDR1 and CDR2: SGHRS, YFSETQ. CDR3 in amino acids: CASSPPTEYQETQYF. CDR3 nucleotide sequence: TGCGCCAGCAGCCCACCTACAGAGTACCAAGAGACCCAGTACTTC. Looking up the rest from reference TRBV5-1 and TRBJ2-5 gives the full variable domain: KAGVTQTPRYLIKTRGQQVTLSCSPISGHRSVSWYQQTPGQGLQFLFEYFSETQRNKGNFPGRFSGRQFSNSRSEMNVSTLELGDSALYLCASSPPTEYQETQYFGPGTRLLVL.

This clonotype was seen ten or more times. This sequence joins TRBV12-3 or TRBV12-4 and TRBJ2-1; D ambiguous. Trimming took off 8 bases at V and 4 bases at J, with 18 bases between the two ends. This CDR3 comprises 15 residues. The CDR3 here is CASRSGLTMYNEQFF. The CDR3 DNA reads TGTGCCAGCCGGAGTGGGTTAACAATGTACAATGAGCAGTTCTTC.

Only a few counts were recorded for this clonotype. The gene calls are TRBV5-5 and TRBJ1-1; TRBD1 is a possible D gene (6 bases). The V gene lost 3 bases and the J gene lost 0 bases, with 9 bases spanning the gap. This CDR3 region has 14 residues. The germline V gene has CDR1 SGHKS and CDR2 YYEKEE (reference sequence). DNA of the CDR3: TGTGCCAGCAGCTGGGGGCTCTTGAACACTGAAGCTTTCTTT. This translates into CASSWGLLNTEAFF.

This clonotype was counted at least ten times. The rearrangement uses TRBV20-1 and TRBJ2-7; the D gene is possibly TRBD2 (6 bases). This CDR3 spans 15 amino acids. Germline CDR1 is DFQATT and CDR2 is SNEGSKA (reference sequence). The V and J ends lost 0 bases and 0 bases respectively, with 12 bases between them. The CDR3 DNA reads TGCAGTGCTAGAGATCGCAGGAGGGTCTCCTACGAGCAGTACTTC. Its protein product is CSARDRRRVSYEQYF.

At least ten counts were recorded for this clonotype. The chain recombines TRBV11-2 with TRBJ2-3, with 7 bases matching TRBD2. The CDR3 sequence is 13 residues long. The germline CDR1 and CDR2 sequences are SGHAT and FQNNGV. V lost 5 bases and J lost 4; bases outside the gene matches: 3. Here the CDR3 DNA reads TGTGCCAGCAGCCCTGGACTAGCAGATACGCAGTATTTT. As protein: CASSPGLADTQYF.

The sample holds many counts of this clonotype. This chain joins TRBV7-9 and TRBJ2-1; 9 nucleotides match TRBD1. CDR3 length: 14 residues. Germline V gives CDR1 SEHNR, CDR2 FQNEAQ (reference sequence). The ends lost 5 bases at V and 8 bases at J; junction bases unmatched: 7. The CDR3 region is CASSPGQGRDEQFF. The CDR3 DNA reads TGTGCCAGCAGCCCGGGACAGGGCAGGGATGAGCAGTTCTTC.

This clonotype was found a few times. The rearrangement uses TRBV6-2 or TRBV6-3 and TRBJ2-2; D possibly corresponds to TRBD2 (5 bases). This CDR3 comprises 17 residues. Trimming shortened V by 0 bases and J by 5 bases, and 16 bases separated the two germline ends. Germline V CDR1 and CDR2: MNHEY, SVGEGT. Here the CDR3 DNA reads TGTGCCAGCAGTTACTCGATGACCGGAGGTTGGACCGGGGAGCTGTTTTTT. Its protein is CASSYSMTGGWTGELFF.

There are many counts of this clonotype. The CDR3 here is CASSLSPAGRGYEQYF. The CDR3, as DNA: TGTGCCAGCAGCCTCTCTCCCGCCGGGAGGGGCTACGAGCAGTACTTC. The V gene is TRBV3-1, the J gene TRBJ2-7, with 8 bases aligning to TRBD2. The CDR3 loop spans 16 amino acids. V trimming: 4 bases; J trimming: 3 bases; junction bases outside the gene matches: 11. Germline CDR1 is LGHDT and CDR2 is YNNKEL (reference sequence).

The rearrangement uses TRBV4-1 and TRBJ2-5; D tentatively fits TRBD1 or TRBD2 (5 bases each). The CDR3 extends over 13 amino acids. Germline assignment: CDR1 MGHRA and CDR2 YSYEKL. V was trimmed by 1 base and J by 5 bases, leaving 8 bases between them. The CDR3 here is CASSQGEGETQYF. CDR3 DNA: TGCGCCAGCAGCCAAGGAGAGGGGGAGACCCAGTACTTC.